Shown below are 18 T cell receptor beta chains from a single sample sequenced in a study of response to subunit inactivated influenza vaccine. TCRdb re-derived calls from the RT-PCR reads in MiXCR, one entry per CDR3 protein. The sample has about 650,000 distinct CDR3 sequences; around 15% are singletons. The material sequenced was PBMCs from blood, taken around 15 days before vaccination. The source of these receptors is a man aged 45 to 65 who received an inactivated influenza vaccine.

This clonotype turned up a few times. This sequence joins TRBV4-3 and TRBJ2-1; 10 bases agree with TRBD2. Per germline, CDR1 LGHNA and CDR2 YSLEER. The CDR3 covers 17 residues. V lost 2 bases and J lost 4; bases outside the gene matches: 8. The CDR3 sequence is CASSQTRAGGHYNEQFF. CDR3 DNA sequence: TGCGCCAGCAGCCAAACCCGAGCGGGAGGGCATTACAATGAGCAGTTCTTC.

This clonotype was counted only a few times. V is TRBV7-6 and J is TRBJ2-3; D is undetermined. This CDR3 is built from 18 residues. CDR1 is SGHVS, CDR2 FNYEAQ, per germline. V lost 2 bases to trimming and J lost 2 bases, with 20 bases between them. Here the CDR3 DNA reads TGTGCCAGCAGCTTACCGCCTGTAGTGGCGGCCCTCACAGATACGCAGTATTTT. Amino acid sequence: CASSLPPVVAALTDTQYF. The full variable domain, rest sourced from reference TRBV7-6 and TRBJ2-3, is GAGVSQSPRYKVTKRGQDVALRCDPISGHVSLYWYRQALGQGPEFLTYFNYEAQQDKSGLPNDRFSAERPEGSISTLTIQRTEQRDSAMYRCASSLPPVVAALTDTQYFGPGTRLTVL.

This clonotype was seen a handful of times. The rearrangement uses TRBV5-1 and TRBJ2-7; TRBD1 might be the D (5 bases). Per germline, CDR1 SGHRS and CDR2 YFSETQ. CDR3 length equals 9 residues. The V end was cut by 9 bases, the J end by 9 bases, with 10 bases between. The CDR3 DNA reads as TGCGCCACGTTACAGGCGCAGTACTTC. Translation: CATLQAQYF.

The table lists this clonotype with a few counts. The chain couples TRBV7-9 to TRBJ2-5; D is undetermined. This CDR3 has 14 residues. Germline loops: CDR1 SEHNR, CDR2 FQNEAQ (reference sequence). With 2 bases removed from V and 2 bases from J, the gap between germline ends came to 9 bases. Here the CDR3 DNA reads TGTGCCAGCAGCTTAAGCAGTTGGCAAGAGACCCAGTACTTC. It codes for CASSLSSWQETQYF.

The rearrangement links TRBV7-6 to TRBJ2-2; 8 positions match TRBD1. CDR3 size: 15 residues. The junction had 5 bases not matched to a gene; V was cut back by 5 bases and J by 3 bases. Per germline, CDR1 SGHVS and CDR2 FNYEAQ. The CDR3: CASSALQGDTGELFF. In DNA form, the CDR3 reads TGTGCCAGCAGCGCGCTACAGGGGGACACCGGGGAGCTGTTTTTT.

The sample holds a few counts of this clonotype. The chain couples TRBV12-3 or TRBV12-4 to TRBJ2-7; weak D call: TRBD1 (6 bases). This CDR3 has 14 amino acids. V was shortened by 7 bases and J by 5 bases, with 18 bases between the two germline ends. The CDR3 coding sequence is TGTGCCAGCACCCCGAATTCAGGGGTAAACGAGCAGTACTTC. This codes for CASTPNSGVNEQYF.

This clonotype was counted a few times. This chain uses TRBV5-1 with TRBJ1-6, with a weak D call TRBD1 (5 bases). Germline loops: CDR1 SGHRS, CDR2 YFSETQ. The ends were cut back, 0 bases at V and 7 bases at J, with 14 bases in the middle. This CDR3 contains 16 residues. The CDR3 DNA sequence: TGCGCCAGCAGCTTGGAGTCTCCGGGGCCCAATTCACCCCTCCACTTT. This translates into CASSLESPGPNSPLHF.

The chain carries TRBV2 and TRBJ1-5; possibly TRBD1 for D (5 bases). Germline CDR1 and CDR2: SNHLY and FYNNEI. The CDR3 runs 14 residues. Trimming stripped 6 bases from V and 2 bases from J, with 11 bases between. CDR3 region: CASRRDFRNQPQHF. In nucleotides, the CDR3 is TGTGCCAGCAGGAGGGACTTCCGCAATCAGCCCCAGCATTTT.

The V gene is TRBV7-2, the J gene TRBJ2-2, with D possibly TRBD2 on 6 matching bases. The V end was cut by 0 bases, the J end by 7 bases, with 21 bases between. The CDR3 runs 18 residues. Germline V gene lookup returns CDR1 SGHTA and CDR2 FQGNSA. For the CDR3, the DNA is TGTGCCAGCAGCTTAGCGCCTCCCGGGGGATGGCTTGGCGGGGAGCTGTTTTTT. Amino acids: CASSLAPPGGWLGGELFF. Full variable domain (missing parts from reference TRBV7-2 and TRBJ2-2): GAGVSQSPSNKVTEKGKDVELRCDPISGHTALYWYRQSLGQGLEFLIYFQGNSAPDKSGLPSDRFSAERTGGSVSTLTIQRTQQEDSAVYLCASSLAPPGGWLGGELFFGEGSRLTVL.

This clonotype appeared many times. This chain connects TRBV4-3 to TRBJ2-7; 8 nucleotides line up with TRBD2. CDR1 is LGHNA, CDR2 YSLEER, per germline. The CDR3 sequence is 14 residues long. The trim removed 5 bases at V and 3 bases at J, leaving 6 bases unmatched. The CDR3 sequence is CASSKSGSLYEQYF. CDR3 nucleotides: TGCGCCAGCAGCAAGAGCGGGAGTCTCTACGAGCAGTACTTC.

The J gene is TRBJ1-2, the V gene TRBV20-1; possibly TRBD1 for D (6 bases). The germline V gene has CDR1 DFQATT and CDR2 SNEGSKA (reference sequence). V dropped 1 base and J dropped 4 bases, with 16 bases sitting between them. CDR3 size: 15 residues. The CDR3 coding sequence is TGCAGTGCTAGAGCACTGGCAGGGGATACCTATGGCTACACCTTC. Its protein product is CSARALAGDTYGYTF.

The rearrangement links TRBV4-2 to TRBJ2-1; 9 bases align to TRBD2. The CDR3 sequence is 16 residues long. Trimming at V came to 0 bases and at J to 8 bases, leaving 8 bases not matched to a gene. The germline CDR1 and CDR2 sequences are LGHNA and YNFKEQ. CDR3 in amino acids: CASSQDRSGGWYEQFF. CDR3 sequence (DNA): TGTGCCAGCAGCCAAGATAGAAGCGGGGGGTGGTATGAGCAGTTCTTC.

The sample holds a few counts of this clonotype. The rearrangement uses TRBV3-1 and TRBJ1-1; D might be TRBD1 (5 bases). The CDR3 length is 15 residues. V lost 4 bases, J lost 5 bases, and 17 bases lay in between. Per the germline V gene, CDR1 is LGHDT and CDR2 is YNNKEL (reference sequence). The CDR3 sequence is CASSPSGRDGTEAFF. CDR3 DNA sequence: TGTGCCAGCAGCCCCTCTGGCAGGGACGGTACTGAAGCTTTCTTT.

This clonotype was detected a few times. The CDR3 DNA follows: TGCGCCAGCAGCCAAGAAAGGTTGGGGGGGTTATCCTACGAGCAGTACTTC. It specifies CASSQERLGGLSYEQYF. The rearrangement joins TRBV4-1 to TRBJ2-7; TRBD2 agrees at 7 bases. The CDR3 spans 17 residues. Trimming cost V 0 bases and J 1 base; bases outside gene matches: 9. The V gene's germline CDR1 is MGHRA and CDR2 YSYEKL.

In its sample, this clonotype was seen many times. The junction shows a germline mismatch at one end, possibly a read error. This chain links TRBV14 with TRBJ2-2; D gene ambiguous. This CDR3 is 13 amino acids long. CDR1 SGHDN and CDR2 FVKESK come from the germline V gene. The CDR3 bases are TGTGCCAGCAGTCAAGTGAACACCGGGGAGCTGTTTTTT. This sequence encodes CASSQVNTGELFF.

V gene TRBV6-5 combines with J gene TRBJ2-1, with 11 bases matching TRBD2. The germline gives CDR1 MNHEY, CDR2 SVGAGI. Losses at the gene ends were 4 bases for V and 15 bases for J; bases not matched to a gene: 11. The CDR3 is made up of 14 amino acids. CDR3 in DNA: TGTGCCAGCAGTTGGTCGGAACTAGCGGGAGTAGCGTTCTTC. Its protein product is CASSWSELAGVAFF.

This clonotype was seen at least ten times. CDR3 sequence: CASSQVSSGRAYEQYF. As DNA, the CDR3 is TGTGCCAGCAGCCAAGTATCCTCCGGCCGAGCCTACGAGCAGTACTTC. The V gene is TRBV4-2, the J gene TRBJ2-7; D is ambiguous. Germline V lookup: CDR1 LGHNA, CDR2 YNFKEQ. This CDR3 is 16 amino acids long. The ends were cut back, 1 base at V and 2 bases at J, with 15 bases in the middle.

This clonotype was counted a few times. V gene TRBV29-1 combines with J gene TRBJ1-2; D ambiguous. This CDR3 region has 12 residues. V was trimmed by 3 bases and J by 0 bases, leaving 5 bases between them. The germline gives CDR1 SQVTM, CDR2 ANQGSEA. CDR3 amino acids: CSVDDSNYGYTF. The CDR3 region has the DNA TGCAGCGTTGACGATTCTAACTATGGCTACACCTTC.